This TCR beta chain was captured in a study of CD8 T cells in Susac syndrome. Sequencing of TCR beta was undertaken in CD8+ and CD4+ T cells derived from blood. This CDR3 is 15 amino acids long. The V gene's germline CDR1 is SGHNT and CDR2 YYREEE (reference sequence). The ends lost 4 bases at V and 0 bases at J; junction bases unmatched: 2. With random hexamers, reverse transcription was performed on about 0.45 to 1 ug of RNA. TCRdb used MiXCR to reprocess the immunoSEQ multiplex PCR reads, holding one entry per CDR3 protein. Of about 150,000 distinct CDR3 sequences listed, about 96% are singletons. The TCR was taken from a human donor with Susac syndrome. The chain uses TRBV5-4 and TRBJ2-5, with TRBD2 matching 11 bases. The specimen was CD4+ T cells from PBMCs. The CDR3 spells CASSPSGGYQETQYF. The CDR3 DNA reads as TGTGCCAGCAGCCCTAGCGGGGGGTACCAAGAGACCCAGTACTTC.